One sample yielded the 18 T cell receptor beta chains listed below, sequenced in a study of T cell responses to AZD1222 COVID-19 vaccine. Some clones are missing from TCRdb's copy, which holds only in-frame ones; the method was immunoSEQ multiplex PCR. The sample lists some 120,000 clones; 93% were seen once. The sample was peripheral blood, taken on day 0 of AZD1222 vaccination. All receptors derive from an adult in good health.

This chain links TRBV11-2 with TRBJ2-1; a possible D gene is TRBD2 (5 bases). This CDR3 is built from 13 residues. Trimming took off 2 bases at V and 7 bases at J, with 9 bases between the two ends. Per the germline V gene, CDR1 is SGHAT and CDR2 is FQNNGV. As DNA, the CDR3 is TGTGCCAGCAGCTTAAGACTATTAAATGAGCAGTTCTTC. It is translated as CASSLRLLNEQFF.

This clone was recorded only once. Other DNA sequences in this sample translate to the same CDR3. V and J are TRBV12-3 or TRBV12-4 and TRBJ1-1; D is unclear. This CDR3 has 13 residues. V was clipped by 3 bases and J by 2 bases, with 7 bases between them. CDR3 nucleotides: TGTGCCAGCAGTTTGGGCGGAAACACTGAAGCTTTCTTT. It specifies CASSLGGNTEAFF.

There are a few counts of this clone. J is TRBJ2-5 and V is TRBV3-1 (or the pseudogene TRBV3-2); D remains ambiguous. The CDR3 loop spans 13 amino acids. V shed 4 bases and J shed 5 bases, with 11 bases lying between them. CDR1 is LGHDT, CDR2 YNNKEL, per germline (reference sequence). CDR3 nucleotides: TGTGCCAGCAGCCTGGGTCGACGGGAGACCCAGTACTTC. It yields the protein CASSLGRRETQYF.

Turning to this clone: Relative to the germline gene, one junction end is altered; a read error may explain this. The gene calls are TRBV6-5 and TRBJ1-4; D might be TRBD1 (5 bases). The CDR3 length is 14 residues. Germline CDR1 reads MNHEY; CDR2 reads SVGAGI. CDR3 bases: TGTGCAAGCAGAATAACAGGAGATAATGAAAAACTGTTTTTT. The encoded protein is CASRITGDNEKLFF.

The CDR3 region is CASGGDGQETQYF. In DNA form, the CDR3 reads TGTGCCAGCGGCGGGGACGGCCAAGAGACCCAGTACTTC. The V gene is TRBV3-1 (or the pseudogene TRBV3-2), the J gene TRBJ2-5; D possibly corresponds to TRBD2 (6 bases). V dropped 8 bases and J dropped 1 base, with 11 bases sitting between them. The germline gives CDR1 LGHDT, CDR2 YNNKEL (reference sequence). The CDR3 totals 13 residues.

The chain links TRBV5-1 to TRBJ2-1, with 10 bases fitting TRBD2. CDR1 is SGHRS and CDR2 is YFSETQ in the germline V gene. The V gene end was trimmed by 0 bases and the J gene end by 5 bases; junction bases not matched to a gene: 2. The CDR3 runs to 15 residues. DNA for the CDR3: TGCGCCAGCAGCTTGGTGACTAGCGGGCACAATGAGCAGTTCTTC. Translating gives CASSLVTSGHNEQFF.

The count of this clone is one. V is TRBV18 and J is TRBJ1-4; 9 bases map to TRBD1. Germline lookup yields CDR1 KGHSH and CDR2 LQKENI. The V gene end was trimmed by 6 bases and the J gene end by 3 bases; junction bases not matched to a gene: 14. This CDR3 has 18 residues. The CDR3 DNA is TGTGCCAGCTCCCCCTATCGACAGGGGGAGAGCCCTAATGAAAAACTGTTTTTT. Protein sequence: CASSPYRQGESPNEKLFF.

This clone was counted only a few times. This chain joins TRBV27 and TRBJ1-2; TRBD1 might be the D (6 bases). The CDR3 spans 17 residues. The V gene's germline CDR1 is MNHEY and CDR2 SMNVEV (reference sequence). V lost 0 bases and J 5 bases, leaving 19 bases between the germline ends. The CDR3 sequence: CASSLSLTTGPPYGYTF. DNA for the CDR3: TGTGCCAGCAGTTTATCATTGACTACAGGGCCTCCTTATGGCTACACCTTC.

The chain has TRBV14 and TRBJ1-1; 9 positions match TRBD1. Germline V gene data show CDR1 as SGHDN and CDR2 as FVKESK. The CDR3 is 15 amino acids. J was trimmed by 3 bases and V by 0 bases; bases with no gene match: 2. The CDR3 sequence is CASSQEGTGYTEAFF. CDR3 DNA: TGTGCCAGCAGCCAAGAAGGGACAGGGTACACTGAAGCTTTCTTT.

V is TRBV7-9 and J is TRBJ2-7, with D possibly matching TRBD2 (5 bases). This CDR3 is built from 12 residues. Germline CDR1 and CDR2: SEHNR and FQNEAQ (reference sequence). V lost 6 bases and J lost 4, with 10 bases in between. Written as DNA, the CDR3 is TGTGCCAGCAGTCGGGGTATTTACGAGCAGTACTTC. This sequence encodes CASSRGIYEQYF. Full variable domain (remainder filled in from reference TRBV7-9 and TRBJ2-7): DTGVSQNPRHKITKRGQNVTFRCDPISEHNRLYWYRQTLGQGPEFLTYFQNEAQLEKSRLLSDRFSAERPKGSFSTLEIQRTEQGDSAMYLCASSRGIYEQYFGPGTRLTVT.

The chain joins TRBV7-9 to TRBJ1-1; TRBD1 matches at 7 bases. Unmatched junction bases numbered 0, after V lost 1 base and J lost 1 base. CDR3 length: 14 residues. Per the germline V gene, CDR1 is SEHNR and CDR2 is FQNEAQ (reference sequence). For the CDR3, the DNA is TGTGCCAGCAGCTTAGGGACAGGGAACACTGAAGCTTTCTTT. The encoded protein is CASSLGTGNTEAFF.

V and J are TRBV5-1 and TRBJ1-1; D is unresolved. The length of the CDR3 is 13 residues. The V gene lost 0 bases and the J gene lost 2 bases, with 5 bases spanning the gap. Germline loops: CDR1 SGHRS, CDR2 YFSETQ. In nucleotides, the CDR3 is TGCGCCAGCAGCTTGGAGAAAAACACTGAAGCTTTCTTT. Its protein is CASSLEKNTEAFF.

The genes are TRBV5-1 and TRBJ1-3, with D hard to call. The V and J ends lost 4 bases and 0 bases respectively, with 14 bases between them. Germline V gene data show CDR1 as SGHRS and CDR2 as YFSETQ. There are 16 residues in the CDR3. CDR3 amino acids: CASSPDPVSSGNTIYF. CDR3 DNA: TGCGCCAGCAGCCCCGACCCAGTTAGCTCTGGAAACACCATATATTTT.

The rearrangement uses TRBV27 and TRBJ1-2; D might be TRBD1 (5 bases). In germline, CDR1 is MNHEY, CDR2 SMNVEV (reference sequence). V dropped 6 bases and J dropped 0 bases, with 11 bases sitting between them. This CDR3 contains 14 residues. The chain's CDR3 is CASSPGGANYGYTF. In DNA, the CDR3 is TGTGCCAGCAGCCCCGGGGGAGCTAACTATGGCTACACCTTC.

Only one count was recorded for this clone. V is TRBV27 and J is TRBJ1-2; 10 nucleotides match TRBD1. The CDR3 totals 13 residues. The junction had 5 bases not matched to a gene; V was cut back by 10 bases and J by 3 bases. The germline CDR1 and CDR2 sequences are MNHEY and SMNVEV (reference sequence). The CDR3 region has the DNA TGTGCCACCAGACAGGGGGCATACTATGGCTACACCTTC. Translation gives CATRQGAYYGYTF.

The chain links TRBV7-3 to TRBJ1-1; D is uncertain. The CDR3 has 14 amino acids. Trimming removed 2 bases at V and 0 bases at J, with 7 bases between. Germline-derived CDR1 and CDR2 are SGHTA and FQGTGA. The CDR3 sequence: CASSLLGMNTEAFF. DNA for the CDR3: TGTGCCAGCAGCTTACTGGGGATGAACACTGAAGCTTTCTTT.

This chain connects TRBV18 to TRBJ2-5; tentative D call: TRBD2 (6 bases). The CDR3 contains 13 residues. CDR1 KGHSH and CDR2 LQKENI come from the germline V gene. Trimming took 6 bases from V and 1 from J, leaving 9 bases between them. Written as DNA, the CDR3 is TGTGCCAGCTCCGCGACTAGCCAAGAGACCCAGTACTTC. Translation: CASSATSQETQYF.

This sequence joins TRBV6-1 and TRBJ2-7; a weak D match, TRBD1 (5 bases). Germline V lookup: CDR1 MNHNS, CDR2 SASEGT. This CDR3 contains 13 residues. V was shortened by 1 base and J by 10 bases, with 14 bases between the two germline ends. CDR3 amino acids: CASSEVGVGQQYF. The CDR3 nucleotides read TGTGCCAGCAGTGAAGTTGGAGTCGGACAACAGTACTTC.